This T cell receptor (beta chain) was obtained from a study of spatial heterogeneity in lung cancer. This clonotype showed up just a few times. Its specificity is unknown. Since the library was made to target alpha chains, this beta chain is a stray read and its abundance is not meaningful. Regarding time point: sample taken at primary tumor resection. Unsorted tumor, nontumor lung tissue or cryopreserved PBMC supplied the whole RNA. The V end was cut by 6 bases, the J end by 6 bases, with 16 bases between. Germline lookup yields CDR1 MNHNY and CDR2 SVGAGI (reference sequence). The CDR3 runs to 14 residues. TCRdb re-called the 5' RACE reads with MiXCR, one entry per CDR3 protein. The sample holds about 220 distinct CDR3 sequences, approximately 35% seen once. General study findings and limits: In tumors, expanded intratumoral alpha and beta TCR counts tracked mutation counts.

This TCR derives from a male donor with early-stage non-small cell lung cancer. The sequencing used lung tumor tissue, collected at surgery. The chain couples TRBV6-6 to TRBJ2-3; D may correspond to TRBD1 or TRBD2 (5 bases each). The CDR3 DNA is TGTGCCAGCAGCCCCCGGGGCCAGATGGATACGCAGTATTTT. This sequence encodes CASSPRGQMDTQYF.